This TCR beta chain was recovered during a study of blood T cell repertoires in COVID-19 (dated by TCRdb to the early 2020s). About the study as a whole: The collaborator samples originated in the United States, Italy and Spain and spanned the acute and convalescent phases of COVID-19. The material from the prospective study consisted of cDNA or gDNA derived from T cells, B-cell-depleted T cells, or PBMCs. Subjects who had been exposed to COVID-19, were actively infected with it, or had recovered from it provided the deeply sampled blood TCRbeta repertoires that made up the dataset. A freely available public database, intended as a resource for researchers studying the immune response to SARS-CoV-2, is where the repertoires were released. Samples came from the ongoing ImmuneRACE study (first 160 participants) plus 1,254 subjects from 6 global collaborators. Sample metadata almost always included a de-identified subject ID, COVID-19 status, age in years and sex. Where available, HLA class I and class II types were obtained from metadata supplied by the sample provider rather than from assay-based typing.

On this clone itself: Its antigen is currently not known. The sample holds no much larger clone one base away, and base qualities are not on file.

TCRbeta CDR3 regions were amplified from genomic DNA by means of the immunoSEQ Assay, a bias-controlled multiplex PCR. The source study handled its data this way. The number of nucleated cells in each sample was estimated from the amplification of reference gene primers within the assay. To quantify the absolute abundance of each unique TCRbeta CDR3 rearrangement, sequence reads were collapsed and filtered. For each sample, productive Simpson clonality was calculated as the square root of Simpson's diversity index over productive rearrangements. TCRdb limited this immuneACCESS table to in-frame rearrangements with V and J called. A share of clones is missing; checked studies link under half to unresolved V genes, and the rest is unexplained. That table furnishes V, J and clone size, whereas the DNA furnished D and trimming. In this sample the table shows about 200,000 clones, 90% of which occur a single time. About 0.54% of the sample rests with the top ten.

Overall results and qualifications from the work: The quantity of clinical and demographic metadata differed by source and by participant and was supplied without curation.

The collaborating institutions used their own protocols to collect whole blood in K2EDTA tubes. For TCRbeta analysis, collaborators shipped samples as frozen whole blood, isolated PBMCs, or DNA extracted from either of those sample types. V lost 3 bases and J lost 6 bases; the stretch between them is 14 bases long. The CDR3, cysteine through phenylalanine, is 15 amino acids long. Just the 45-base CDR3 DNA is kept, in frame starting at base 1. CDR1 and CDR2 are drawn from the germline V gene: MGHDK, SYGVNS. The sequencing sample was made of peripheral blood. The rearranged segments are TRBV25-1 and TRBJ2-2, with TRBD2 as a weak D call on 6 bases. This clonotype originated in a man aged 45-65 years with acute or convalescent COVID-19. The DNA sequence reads TGTGCCAGCAGTGACAGGGTGCGGGAACCCGGGGAGCTGTTTTTT. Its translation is CASSDRVREPGELFF.